This TCR beta chain was recorded in a study of CD8 T cells in ankylosing spondylitis (dated by TCRdb to 2016 to 2017). In terms of the full investigation: The study profiled T cell receptor beta repertoires in healthy donors and ankylosing spondylitis patients to find disease-linked TCR variants. Peripheral blood was sampled, and synovial fluid was additionally collected from ankylosing spondylitis patients. The whole study cohort included some 100 healthy donors and about two dozen ankylosing spondylitis patients.

Sequencing was carried out with an Illumina HiSeq 2500. TCR beta libraries were prepared by quantitative 5'-RACE with molecular barcodes. In the authors' own workflow: A new computational method based on a probabilistic model of VDJ rearrangement was used to identify disease-linked TCR variants. TCRdb reprocessed the public reads (quality trimming at Q25 with fastp, clone calling with MiXCR) and kept in-frame beta chains. One record per CDR3 amino acid sequence lists the most common genes and DNA. The V and J calls and clone size are TCRdb's, not the authors'. The sample includes about 220,000 distinct CDR3 sequences, with about 6.7% observed a single time. The ten top clones hold 11% to 15% of the sample. V lost 3 bases and J lost 5 bases, and the count of bases not matched to a germline gene is 12. The CDR3 runs 17 residues from the cysteine to the phenylalanine. The only DNA kept is the CDR3, 51 bases in frame from the first base. According to the germline V gene, CDR1 reads SGHRS and CDR2 reads YFSETQ.

Points the paper makes about the study in general: Blood from ankylosing spondylitis patients appeared to be characterized by a TCR beta motif composed of about eight highly homologous amino acid variants. In peripheral blood, the disease-linked clones were found at relatively low frequencies and had a CD8+ phenotype. Some TCR beta motif variants had previously been reported in synovial fluid and blood of reactive arthritis patients, which suggested common disease-initiation mechanisms. Significant enrichment of the disease-linked clones was reported in matched synovial fluid samples from ankylosing spondylitis patients.

As to this clonotype: Its antigen is still unknown. There are no base qualities to consult, and no much larger clone falls within one base.

The source material was blood, either unsorted or a sorted T cell fraction (not recorded which). Rearrangement joined TRBV5-1 to TRBJ2-1, with 9 bases aligning to TRBD2. This clonotype was sampled from a male donor with ankylosing spondylitis. The CDR3 region has the sequence CASSSAGGRVANNEQFF. The DNA sequence reads TGCGCCAGCAGCTCGGCCGGCGGGAGGGTCGCAAACAATGAGCAGTTCTTC. With the rest looked up from the reference TRBV5-1 and TRBJ2-1 genes rather than sequenced, the full variable domain is KAGVTQTPRYLIKTRGQQVTLSCSPISGHRSVSWYQQTPGQGLQFLFEYFSETQRNKGNFPGRFSGRQFSNSRSEMNVSTLELGDSALYLCASSSAGGRVANNEQFFGPGTRLTVL.